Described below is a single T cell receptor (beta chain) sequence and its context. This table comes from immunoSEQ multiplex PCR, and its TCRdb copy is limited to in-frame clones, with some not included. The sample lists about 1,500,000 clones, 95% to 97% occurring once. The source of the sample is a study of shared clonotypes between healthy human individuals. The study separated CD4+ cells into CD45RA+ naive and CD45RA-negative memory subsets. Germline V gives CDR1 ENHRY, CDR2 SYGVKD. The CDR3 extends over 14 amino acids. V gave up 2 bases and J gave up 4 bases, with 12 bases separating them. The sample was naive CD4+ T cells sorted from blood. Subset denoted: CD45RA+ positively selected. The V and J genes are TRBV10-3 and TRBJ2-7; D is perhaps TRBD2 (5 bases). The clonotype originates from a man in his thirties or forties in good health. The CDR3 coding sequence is TGTGCCATCAGTGAGGTGGGAGAGAATTACGAGCAGTACTTC. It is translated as CAISEVGENYEQYF.